Listed below are T cell receptor beta chains from one sample, sequenced in a study of blood T cell repertoires in COVID-19. Clones were read by immunoSEQ multiplex PCR, and TCRdb kept only the in-frame ones, dropping some. The data hold about 200,000 clones, with about 89% observed a single time. The sequenced material came from peripheral blood. These receptors came from a man in his fifties or sixties who had recovered from COVID-19. The CDR3 runs from the conserved cysteine through the conserved F or W. D genes are given only for firm matches. Size is omitted from some rows. Given values are once, few, many or a class for expanded clones.

CDR3	DNA	size	D	length	J	V
CASSPQGDRTDEQYF	TGTGCCAGCTCACCGCAAGGGGACAGGACCGACGAGCAGTACTTC	.	TRBD1	15	TRBJ2-7	TRBV18
CASSYGGTGRHQPQHF	TGTGCCAGCAGTTACGGGGGGACAGGGCGGCATCAGCCCCAGCATTTT	.	TRBD1	16	TRBJ1-5	TRBV6-2/TRBV6-3
CASSLTPRGVSGNTIYF	TGTGCCAGCAGCTTAACTCCACGGGGAGTCTCTGGAAACACCATATATTTT	once	.	17	TRBJ1-3	TRBV7-3
CASSPGGRMNNEQFF	TGCGCCAGCAGCCCGGGAGGGAGGATGAACAATGAGCAGTTCTTC	.	TRBD2	15	TRBJ2-1	TRBV4-3
CAISRGGLGYEQYF	TGTGCCATCTCCCGGGGGGGGCTAGGGTACGAGCAGTACTTC	few	TRBD2	14	TRBJ2-7	TRBV10-3
CASSPRRAGNQPQHF	TGTGCCAGCTCCCCGAGGAGGGCGGGCAATCAGCCCCAGCATTTT	.	.	15	TRBJ1-5	TRBV27
CASSYSGANTGELFF	TGTGCCAGCAGTTATAGCGGGGCGAACACCGGGGAGCTGTTTTTT	.	TRBD2	15	TRBJ2-2	TRBV27
CASSFTSGFSPGSYNEQFF	TGCGCCAGCAGCTTCACTAGCGGGTTCTCCCCCGGCTCCTACAATGAGCAGTTCTTC	.	TRBD2	19	TRBJ2-1	TRBV5-1
CASSLREVNTEAFF	TGTGCCAGCAGCCTCAGGGAGGTGAACACTGAAGCTTTCTTT	.	.	14	TRBJ1-1	TRBV3-1/TRBV3-2
CASSDSRLAETDTQYF	TGTGCCAGCAGTGACTCGAGACTAGCGGAGACAGATACGCAGTATTTT	.	TRBD2	16	TRBJ2-3	TRBV6-4
CASSLNAGQSYEQYF	TGTGCCAGCAGCCTTAACGCGGGACAGTCCTACGAGCAGTACTTC	.	.	15	TRBJ2-7	TRBV5-4
CASSLGGSYNEQFF	TGTGCCAGCAGCTTGGGCGGGTCCTACAATGAGCAGTTCTTC	.	.	14	TRBJ2-1	TRBV11-2
CASSLRDRGTEQYF	TGCGCCAGCAGCCTCCGGGATCGCGGCACCGAGCAGTACTTC	once	.	14	TRBJ2-7	TRBV4-1
CASSYSKTSGVYNEQFF	TGTGCCAGCAGTTACTCGAAAACTAGCGGGGTTTACAATGAGCAGTTCTTC	.	TRBD2	17	TRBJ2-1	TRBV6-2/TRBV6-3
CASSYGGFNYEQYF	TGTGCCAGCAGTTATGGCGGGTTCAACTACGAGCAGTACTTC	.	.	14	TRBJ2-7	TRBV6-6
CATDHRYGYTF	TGTGCCACAGACCACAGATATGGCTACACCTTC	.	.	11	TRBJ1-2	TRBV24-1
CASSHAPGQGLNEQYF	TGTGCCAGCAGCCACGCCCCGGGACAGGGGTTAAACGAGCAGTACTTC	once	TRBD1	16	TRBJ2-7	TRBV14
CASRSGGPTDTQYF	TGTGCCAGCAGAAGCGGGGGGCCCACAGATACGCAGTATTTT	.	TRBD2	14	TRBJ2-3	TRBV6-4
CASSSKRDRGLNEAFF	TGTGCCAGTAGCTCCAAGAGGGACAGGGGGCTTAATGAAGCTTTCTTT	.	TRBD1	16	TRBJ1-1	TRBV19
CASTLGARTGELFF	TGTGCCAGCACCCTGGGGGCAAGAACCGGGGAGCTGTTTTTT	.	.	14	TRBJ2-2	TRBV7-6
CASSKPGQVVSYEQYF	TGTGCCAGCAGTAAACCGGGACAGGTTGTCTCCTACGAGCAGTACTTC	.	TRBD1	16	TRBJ2-7	TRBV6-6
CASSHLGVNTYGYTF	TGTGCCAGCAGCCACCTGGGAGTAAACACCTATGGCTACACCTTC	.	.	15	TRBJ1-2	TRBV4-2
CASSVEGSPGLDYTF	TGTGCCAGCAGCGTAGAGGGTAGCCCGGGACTAGACTACACCTTC	.	.	15	TRBJ1-2	TRBV9
CASRRDRADGYTF	TGTGCCAGCAGGCGGGACAGGGCTGATGGCTACACCTTC	.	TRBD1	13	TRBJ1-2	TRBV6-5
CASSQDRDRGMYEQYF	TGCGCCAGCAGCCAAGATAGGGACAGGGGTATGTACGAGCAGTACTTC	.	TRBD1	16	TRBJ2-7	TRBV4-1
CASRLGGGASTGELFF	TGTGCCAGCAGACTAGGAGGGGGCGCGAGCACCGGGGAGCTGTTTTTT	.	.	16	TRBJ2-2	TRBV11-3
CATSALGQGAGGELFF	TGTGCCACCAGTGCCTTGGGACAGGGGGCAGGCGGGGAGCTGTTTTTT	once	TRBD1	16	TRBJ2-2	TRBV24-1
CASSLPGVGGYTF	TGTGCCAGCAGTCTTCCCGGGGTCGGCGGCTACACCTTC	.	.	13	TRBJ1-2	TRBV28
CASSPLTGLARDKETQYF	TGTGCCAGCAGTCCACTCACGGGACTAGCGAGGGATAAAGAGACCCAGTACTTC	few	TRBD2	18	TRBJ2-5	TRBV27
CASTLRGAGGRYEQYF	TGTGCCAGCACCCTACGGGGGGCGGGAGGTAGATACGAGCAGTACTTC	.	TRBD2	16	TRBJ2-7	TRBV28
CASSLSLARNEQFF	TGTGCCAGCAGCTTAAGCCTAGCGAGGAATGAGCAGTTCTTC	.	.	14	TRBJ2-1	TRBV7-2
CASSPTAEAYGYTF	TGCGCCAGCAGCCCGACGGCCGAGGCGTATGGCTACACCTTC	.	.	14	TRBJ1-2	TRBV4-3
CASSNRVSGGDTQYF	TGTGCCAGCAGCAACCGGGTCTCTGGGGGGGATACGCAGTATTTT	.	.	15	TRBJ2-3	TRBV9
CSVGAGGKVGTQYF	TGCAGCGTTGGGGCAGGGGGGAAAGTGGGTACGCAGTATTTT	.	.	14	TRBJ2-3	TRBV29-1
CASSQRLAGGSDTQYF	TGTGCCAGCAGCCAGAGACTAGCGGGAGGTTCGGATACGCAGTATTTT	.	TRBD2	16	TRBJ2-3	TRBV3-1/TRBV3-2
CASRRLAGSNTGELFF	TGTGCCAGCAGAAGACTAGCGGGGTCGAACACCGGGGAGCTGTTTTTT	.	TRBD2	16	TRBJ2-2	TRBV7-2
CASSPSGTVVRGYGYTF	TGCGCCAGCAGCCCGTCCGGGACAGTGGTCCGGGGGTATGGCTACACCTTC	.	TRBD1	17	TRBJ1-2	TRBV5-1
CASSQGGASSYNEQFF	TGCGCCAGCAGCCAAGGGGGAGCATCGTCCTACAATGAGCAGTTCTTC	.	.	16	TRBJ2-1	TRBV4-1
CASSFSGQNEQYF	TGTGCCAGCAGTTTCTCCGGACAGAACGAGCAGTACTTC	.	.	13	TRBJ2-7	TRBV27
CASSKAAGVGPEAFF	TGTGCCAGCAGCAAAGCGGCAGGGGTAGGTCCTGAAGCTTTCTTT	.	.	15	TRBJ1-1	TRBV21-1
CSVARDLNTEAFF	TGCAGCGTTGCAAGAGACTTGAACACTGAAGCTTTCTTT	.	.	13	TRBJ1-1	TRBV29-1
CASSLTSFNEQFF	TGTGCCAGCAGCTTAACAAGCTTCAATGAGCAGTTCTTC	.	.	13	TRBJ2-1	TRBV7-3